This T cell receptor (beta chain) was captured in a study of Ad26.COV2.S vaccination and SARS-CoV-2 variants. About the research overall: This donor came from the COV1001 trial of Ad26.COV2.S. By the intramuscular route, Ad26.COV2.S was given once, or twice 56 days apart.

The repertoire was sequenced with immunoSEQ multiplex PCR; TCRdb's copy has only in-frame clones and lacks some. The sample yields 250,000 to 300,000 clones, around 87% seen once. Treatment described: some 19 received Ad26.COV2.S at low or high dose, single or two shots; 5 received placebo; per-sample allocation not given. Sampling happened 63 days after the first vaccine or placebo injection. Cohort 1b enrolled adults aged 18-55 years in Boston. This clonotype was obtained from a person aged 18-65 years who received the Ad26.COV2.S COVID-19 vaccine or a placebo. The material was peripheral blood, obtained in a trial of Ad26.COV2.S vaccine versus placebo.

The CDR3 sequence is CASSPPPAGGLWSEQFF. The DNA for the CDR3 is TGTGCCAGCAGTCCCCCGCCGGCGGGAGGGCTTTGGAGTGAGCAGTTCTTC. This chain uses TRBV27 with TRBJ2-1; 9 bases align to TRBD2. Germline CDR1 is MNHEY and CDR2 is SMNVEV (reference sequence). This CDR3 region has 17 residues. The ends lost 5 bases at V and 9 bases at J; junction bases unmatched: 17.